This T cell receptor beta chain was obtained from a study of metastatic and nonmetastatic thyroid tumors. Study at large: Peripheral blood and tumor or nodule samples from malignant and benign thyroid patients were compared.

In this sample, this clone turned up a few times. TCRdb re-analyzed the PCR reads through MiXCR. Counted here are 100,000 or so clones, under 15% occurring once; the ten biggest clones make up roughly 3.9%. No treatment had been given to any patient before thyroid surgery. The source is a female donor with papillary thyroid cancer or a benign thyroid nodule (not recorded which). Some clones in this sample may be carry-over from other donors' samples. Sequenced material: blood.

The CDR3 region has the DNA TGTGCCAGTAAGAGGGAGGACAGCGCAAACTATGGCTACACCTTC. The encoded protein is CASKREDSANYGYTF. V gene TRBV6-1 combines with J gene TRBJ1-2; maybe TRBD1 (6 bases). The germline V gene encodes CDR1 MNHNS and CDR2 SASEGT. The CDR3 is 15 residues long. V lost 9 bases and J 2 bases, leaving 19 bases between the germline ends.